The rows below give T cell receptor beta chains drawn from one sample of a study of identical twins. TCRdb re-analysed the 5' RACE reads in MiXCR, keeping a single row per CDR3 protein. The sample includes around 550,000 distinct CDR3 sequences, 15% of them seen just once. This sample also appeared in a second study, on yellow fever vaccine responses in identical twins.

Sequencing was done on a sample of CD4+ T cells sorted from blood. The origin of the receptors is a woman under 30 in good health. Each CDR3 is given with its conserved first and last residue. A D gene is named only where the DNA matches it firmly. Clone size is stated in some rows and not others, as once, few, many or a class when expanded.

TGTGCCAGCAAAGAACAGCCCGCCCAAGAGACCCAGTACTTC	CASKEQPAQETQYF	TRBV12-3/TRBV12-4	TRBJ2-5	few	.
TGTGCCAGCAGCTTACCACCTAGCGGGAGGGCCGGCGGGGAGCTGTTTTTT	CASSLPPSGRAGGELFF	TRBV7-7	TRBJ2-2	.	TRBD2
TGCAGCGTTGAAGACAGGTTAGGGAACACTGAAGCTTTCTTT	CSVEDRLGNTEAFF	TRBV29-1	TRBJ1-1	.	.
TGTGCCAGCAGCTTCCCCTCTGGCTGGGGAGGGGTCACAGATACGCAGTATTTT	CASSFPSGWGGVTDTQYF	TRBV7-8	TRBJ2-3	few	TRBD2
TGTGCCAGCAGCGTATGGGGCGGGATGAGCACAGATACGCAGTATTTT	CASSVWGGMSTDTQYF	TRBV9	TRBJ2-3	few	.
TGTGCCAGCAGCGTAGGACTAGCGGCTGAACAAGAGACCCAGTACTTC	CASSVGLAAEQETQYF	TRBV9	TRBJ2-5	.	TRBD2
TGTGCCACCAGCAAAAGCAGAATCGGGGAGCTGTTTTTT	CATSKSRIGELFF	TRBV15	TRBJ2-2	.	.
TGTGCCACCAGTGATTCGGTTTTAGAACAGACGGAGACCCAGTACTTC	CATSDSVLEQTETQYF	TRBV24-1	TRBJ2-5	.	.
TGTGCCAGCAGTCCCGCCGGGTACGGCTACACCTTC	CASSPAGYGYTF	TRBV28	TRBJ1-2	.	.
TGTGCCAGCAGTTTAGTTTCTAGGGGTGGTGGGACCCAGTACTTC	CASSLVSRGGGTQYF	TRBV12-3/TRBV12-4	TRBJ2-5	few	.
TGTGCCAGCAGCCAGGGTCCGGAGATACAAGAGACCCAGTACTTC	CASSQGPEIQETQYF	TRBV11-2	TRBJ2-5	few	.
TGTGCCAGCAGGGGGCACTGGGGGGGGGCAGGGTCCTACAATGAGCAGTTCTTC	CASRGHWGGAGSYNEQFF	TRBV28	TRBJ2-1	.	.
TGCAGTGCTAGCGATGGCGGGGGGGCCGCAGATACGCAGTATTTT	CSASDGGGAADTQYF	TRBV20-1	TRBJ2-3	few	TRBD2
TGTGCCAGCAGCTCGACGACAGGGGGCTTCACTGAAGCTTTCTTT	CASSSTTGGFTEAFF	TRBV7-9	TRBJ1-1	few	TRBD1
TGTGCCAGCAGTTTCTTGCGGAACACTGAAGCTTTCTTT	CASSFLRNTEAFF	TRBV27	TRBJ1-1	many	.
TGTGCCAGCAATTATAGACAGGAGTCCTACGAGCAGTACTTC	CASNYRQESYEQYF	TRBV28	TRBJ2-7	.	.
TGTGCCAGCAGTCTTACGACAGGGCAAGATACGCAGTATTTT	CASSLTTGQDTQYF	TRBV28	TRBJ2-3	few	TRBD1
TGTGCCAGCAGTTTTTCTGACTACCGGAACTACGAGCAGTACTTC	CASSFSDYRNYEQYF	TRBV12-3/TRBV12-4	TRBJ2-7	.	.
TGTGCCAGCCGTTATACACAGGGAATTGGCTACAATGAGCAGTTCTTC	CASRYTQGIGYNEQFF	TRBV27	TRBJ2-1	few	.
TGTGCCAGTAGTACAGACGCCACCTATGGCTACACCTTC	CASSTDATYGYTF	TRBV19	TRBJ1-2	.	.
TGTGCCAGCAGTTTAGTCCCAGGGGGAGAAAAACTGTTTTTT	CASSLVPGGEKLFF	TRBV12-3/TRBV12-4	TRBJ1-4	.	TRBD1
TGCAGTGCTAGAGATCTGGGACCGACAGGCTACTCCTACGAGCAGTACTTC	CSARDLGPTGYSYEQYF	TRBV20-1	TRBJ2-7	.	.
TGTGCCAGCACCACGGGGGCTTTGTCCTACAATGAGCAGTTCTTC	CASTTGALSYNEQFF	TRBV12-3/TRBV12-4	TRBJ2-1	many	.
TGTGCCAGCAGTAAAACAGGGGGCAGCTATGGCTACACCTTC	CASSKTGGSYGYTF	TRBV6-1	TRBJ1-2	few	TRBD1
TGTGCCAGCAACTTAGGGGGATCCGGGGCCAACGTCCTGACTTTC	CASNLGGSGANVLTF	TRBV7-3	TRBJ2-6	.	.
TGCGCCAGCAGCTTCGGGGGGGCAGGTAATTCACCCCTCCACTTT	CASSFGGAGNSPLHF	TRBV5-1	TRBJ1-6	many	.
TGTGCTATTGCTAGGGTCCGCACTGAAGCTTTCTTT	CAIARVRTEAFF	TRBV10-3	TRBJ1-1	.	.
TGCAGCGGATCCTCCTCCACGTGGGATACGCAGTATTTT	CSGSSSTWDTQYF	TRBV29-1	TRBJ2-3	few	.
TGTGCCAGCAGCCGAGCGGGAGGGCGGTATGAGCAGTTCTTC	CASSRAGGRYEQFF	TRBV6-1	TRBJ2-1	few	TRBD2
TGTGCCAGTAGTAGCTGGACTAGCGGGGCGGCAGATACGCAGTATTTT	CASSSWTSGAADTQYF	TRBV19	TRBJ2-3	few	TRBD2
TGTGCCAGCAGCCTAGATTATCAGCCCCAGCATTTT	CASSLDYQPQHF	TRBV7-2	TRBJ1-5	few	.
TGTGCCACCAGTGATGCGGGTGGGGGACAGCCCCAGCATTTT	CATSDAGGGQPQHF	TRBV24-1	TRBJ1-5	.	.
TGTGCCAGCAGTTACCAAACAGTTATGAGCTCCTACAATGAGCAGTTCTTC	CASSYQTVMSSYNEQFF	TRBV6-2/TRBV6-3	TRBJ2-1	.	.
TGTGCCAGCACCATTTTTTACAATGAGCAGTTCTTC	CASTIFYNEQFF	TRBV12-3/TRBV12-4	TRBJ2-1	many	.
TGTGCCAGCAGCACCCTAGCGGGAGCAGGCAATGAGCAGTTCTTC	CASSTLAGAGNEQFF	TRBV7-6	TRBJ2-1	few	TRBD2
TGTGCCAGCAGTTTATCGTTCGACAGGGCCAAAAACATTCAGTACTTC	CASSLSFDRAKNIQYF	TRBV27	TRBJ2-4	.	.
TGTGCCAGCAACCCGACTAGCGGGAGTTCCGGGGAGCTGTTTTTT	CASNPTSGSSGELFF	TRBV12-3/TRBV12-4	TRBJ2-2	many	TRBD2
TGTGCCAGCAGTGAAGCGCTTGGGGCAGTAACAGATACGCAGTATTTT	CASSEALGAVTDTQYF	TRBV2	TRBJ2-3	.	.
TGTGCCAGCAGCAAATGGACAGAGAGCTCTGGGGCCAACGTCCTGACTTTC	CASSKWTESSGANVLTF	TRBV28	TRBJ2-6	.	.
TGTGCCACCAGTGATCCTGTGACAGGGAACACCGGGGAGCTGTTTTTT	CATSDPVTGNTGELFF	TRBV24-1	TRBJ2-2	few	.
TGCAGTGCCCGGAGCCCGGGACACCTTCCCGAGACCCAGTACTTC	CSARSPGHLPETQYF	TRBV20-1	TRBJ2-5	few	.
TGTGCCAGCAGTGAGGCGGGACATCGCAACACTGAAGCTTTCTTT	CASSEAGHRNTEAFF	TRBV25-1	TRBJ1-1	.	.
TGCGCCAGCAGCCCCTTCCTCGGGACAGACTATGGCTACACCTTC	CASSPFLGTDYGYTF	TRBV4-1	TRBJ1-2	few	TRBD1
TGTGCCAGCAGTCGACTAGTCCATAGCACAGATACGCAGTATTTT	CASSRLVHSTDTQYF	TRBV2	TRBJ2-3	.	.
TGTGCCAGCAAGAGTTGGGAGAACACCGGGGAGCTGGTTTTT	CASKSWENTGELVF	TRBV14	TRBJ2-2	.	.
TGCAGTGCTACCTCTACCGGGACTAGGACCAATGAGCAGTTCTTC	CSATSTGTRTNEQFF	TRBV20-1	TRBJ2-1	few	TRBD2
TGTGCCACCAGCCCTTACGGGACAGGGGCATGGGAGCAGTACTTC	CATSPYGTGAWEQYF	TRBV15	TRBJ2-7	few	TRBD1